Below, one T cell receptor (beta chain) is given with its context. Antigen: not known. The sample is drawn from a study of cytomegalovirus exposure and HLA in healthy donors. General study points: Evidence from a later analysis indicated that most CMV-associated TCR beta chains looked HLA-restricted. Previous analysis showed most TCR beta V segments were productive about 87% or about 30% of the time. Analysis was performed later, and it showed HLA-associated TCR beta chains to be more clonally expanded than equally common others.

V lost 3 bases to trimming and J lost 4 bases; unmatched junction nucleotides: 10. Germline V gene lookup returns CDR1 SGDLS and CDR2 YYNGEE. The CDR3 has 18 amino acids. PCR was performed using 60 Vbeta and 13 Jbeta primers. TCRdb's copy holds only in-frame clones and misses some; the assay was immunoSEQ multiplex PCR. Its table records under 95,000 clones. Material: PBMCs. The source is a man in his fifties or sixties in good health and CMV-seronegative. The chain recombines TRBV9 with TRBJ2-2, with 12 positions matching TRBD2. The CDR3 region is CASSEPSGGAGGTGELFF. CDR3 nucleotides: TGTGCCAGCAGCGAACCTAGCGGGGGGGCCGGGGGCACCGGGGAGCTGTTTTTT.